These T cell receptor beta chains were read from a single sample in a study of T cell responses to AZD1222 COVID-19 vaccine. Only in-frame clones appear in the TCRdb table, and some are missing; sequencing was by immunoSEQ multiplex PCR. Of 100,000 to 150,000 clones in the sample, approximately 85% are singletons; the top ten hold under 8%. This specimen consisted of peripheral blood, obtained 28 days after the second dose of the MenACWY control vaccine. These receptor sequences come from an adult who received the MenACWY meningococcal vaccine as a control. Each CDR3 is given with its conserved first and last residue. Fields, in order: J gene, D gene, V gene, clone size, CDR3 protein, CDR3 DNA. The D gene is left open where the match is weak. Expanded clones get a size class; other rows say once, few or many, or leave the size out.

TRBJ2-2 NA TRBV6-5 NA CASSLGTGELFF TGTGCCAGCAGCCTCGGCACCGGGGAGCTGTTTTTT
TRBJ2-7 NA TRBV29-1 NA CSVTVRPYEQYF TGCAGCGTGACGGTTCGGCCCTACGAGCAGTACTTC
TRBJ1-2 NA TRBV4-2 NA CASSQGQYGYTF TGTGCCAGCAGCCAAGGACAGTATGGCTACACCTTC
TRBJ2-1 TRBD2 TRBV19 NA CASSSWSSGKNNEQFF TGTGCCAGTAGTTCTTGGTCTAGCGGGAAAAACAATGAGCAGTTCTTC
TRBJ2-1 TRBD1 TRBV6-5 NA CASTRSTGAYNEQFF TGTGCCAGCACCCGGAGCACAGGGGCCTACAATGAGCAGTTCTTC
TRBJ1-6 NA TRBV27 NA CASSLIWQTNSPLHF TGTGCCAGCAGTTTAATTTGGCAGACAAATTCACCCCTCCACTTT
TRBJ1-1 TRBD1 TRBV5-1 NA CASSSGQANTEAFF TGCGCCAGCAGCTCGGGACAGGCGAACACTGAAGCTTTCTTT
TRBJ1-5 NA TRBV19 NA CATRRGSQPQHF TGTGCCACCCGCAGGGGAAGTCAGCCCCAGCATTTT
TRBJ1-5 TRBD1 TRBV6-1 NA CASSEGQGGGQPQHF TGTGCCAGCAGTGAAGGACAGGGGGGGGGTCAGCCCCAGCATTTT
TRBJ2-3 TRBD2 TRBV18 NA CASSPPGLAGGTDTQYF TGTGCCAGCTCACCACCGGGGCTAGCGGGAGGAACAGATACGCAGTATTTT
TRBJ1-2 TRBD1 TRBV11-2 NA CASSSGGTAHRFYGYTF TGTGCCAGCAGCTCAGGGGGGACAGCCCACCGCTTCTATGGCTACACCTTC
TRBJ2-1 TRBD2 TRBV6-5 once CASSFSGVQHNEQFF TGTGCCAGCAGTTTTAGCGGGGTCCAGCACAATGAGCAGTTCTTC
TRBJ2-7 NA TRBV11-1 NA CASGRGYEQYF TGTGCCAGTGGGAGGGGGTACGAGCAGTACTTC
TRBJ2-7 TRBD2 TRBV13 once CASSLGLAGAISSYEQYF TGTGCCAGCAGCTTAGGACTAGCGGGAGCCATCAGCTCCTACGAGCAGTACTTC
TRBJ1-2 TRBD1 TRBV5-1 NA CASSARGQGAYGYTF TGCGCCAGCAGCGCCCGAGGACAGGGGGCTTATGGCTACACCTTC
TRBJ2-1 TRBD2 TRBV7-9 once CASSLALRLAGHEQFF TGTGCCAGCAGCTTAGCGCTAAGACTAGCGGGGCATGAGCAGTTCTTC
TRBJ1-5 NA TRBV7-7 NA CASSTKDSSNQPQHF TGTGCCAGCAGCACAAAGGACAGTAGCAATCAGCCCCAGCATTTT
TRBJ1-2 NA TRBV5-1 NA CASSLEGANGYTF TGCGCCAGCAGCTTGGAAGGGGCCAATGGCTACACCTTC
TRBJ1-3 TRBD1 TRBV7-2 NA CASSSGQGVGGNTIYF TGTGCCAGCAGCTCGGGACAGGGGGTTGGTGGAAACACCATATATTTT
TRBJ2-5 TRBD2 TRBV5-5 NA CASSTPLAGDRETQYF TGTGCCAGCAGCACCCCCCTAGCGGGAGATCGGGAGACCCAGTACTTC
TRBJ1-2 TRBD1 TRBV28 NA CASRSGQVSYGYTF TGTGCCAGCCGTTCGGGACAGGTCTCCTATGGCTACACCTTC
TRBJ1-1 TRBD1 TRBV5-1 NA CASSLRQGANHLAFF TGCGCCAGCAGCTTGCGGCAGGGGGCTAATCATTTAGCTTTCTTT
TRBJ2-3 NA TRBV2 NA CASSADSNSGTQYF TGTGCCAGCAGCGCTGACTCAAACTCGGGTACGCAGTATTTT
TRBJ2-3 TRBD1 TRBV11-3 NA CASSLPGQGYTDTQYF TGTGCCAGCAGCTTACCTGGACAGGGCTACACAGATACGCAGTATTTT
TRBJ1-5 TRBD1 TRBV7-8 NA CASSLARTGVNQPQHF TGTGCCAGCAGCTTAGCGCGGACAGGGGTCAATCAGCCCCAGCATTTT
TRBJ1-2 TRBD1 TRBV7-2 NA CASSGKRQGDYGYTF TGTGCCAGCAGCGGAAAAAGACAGGGCGATTATGGCTACACCTTC
TRBJ1-2 NA TRBV19 NA CASSLERGGGYTF TGTGCCAGTAGTCTAGAACGGGGGGGTGGCTACACCTTC
TRBJ1-4 TRBD1 TRBV7-9 once CASSLGQGAEKLFF TGTGCCAGCAGCTTGGGACAGGGGGCTGAAAAACTGTTTTTT
TRBJ1-5 TRBD1 TRBV19 NA CASSMRTGGAEPQHF TGTGCCAGTAGTATGAGGACAGGGGGTGCGGAGCCCCAGCATTTT